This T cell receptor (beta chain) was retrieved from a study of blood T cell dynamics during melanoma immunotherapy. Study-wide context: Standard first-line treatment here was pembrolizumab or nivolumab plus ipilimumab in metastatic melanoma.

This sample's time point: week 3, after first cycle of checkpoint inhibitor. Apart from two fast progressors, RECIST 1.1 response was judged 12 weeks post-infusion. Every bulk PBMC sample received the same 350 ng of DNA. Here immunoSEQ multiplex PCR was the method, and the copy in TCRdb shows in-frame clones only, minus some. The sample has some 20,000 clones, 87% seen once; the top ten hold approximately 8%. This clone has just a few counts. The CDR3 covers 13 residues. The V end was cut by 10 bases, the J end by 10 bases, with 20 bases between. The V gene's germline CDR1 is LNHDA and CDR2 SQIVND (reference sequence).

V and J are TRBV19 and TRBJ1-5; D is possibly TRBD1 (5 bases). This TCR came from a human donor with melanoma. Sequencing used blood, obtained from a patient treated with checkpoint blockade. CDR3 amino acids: CATRGGGSGPQHF. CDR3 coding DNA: TGTGCCACGCGGGGCGGTGGTAGTGGACCCCAGCATTTT.